These 28 T cell receptor beta chains share one sample of origin, sequenced in a study of control samples from healthy donors and cancer patients. Sequencing used immunoSEQ multiplex PCR; TCRdb keeps in-frame clones, though not all of them. In the table there are about 180,000 clones, nearly 90% of which are singletons. Material: blood. These receptors were taken from a woman aged 45 to 65 in good health.

This rearrangement joins TRBV19 to TRBJ2-4; TRBD1 or TRBD2 may be the D gene (5 bases each). V lost 1 base and J 1 base, leaving 14 bases between the germline ends. This CDR3 has 17 amino acids. CDR1 and CDR2 (germline): LNHDA, SQIVND (reference sequence). DNA for the CDR3: TGTGCCAGTAGTATAGCTGAGGGGACGGGGGCCAAAAACATTCAGTACTTC. Translated, it gives CASSIAEGTGAKNIQYF.

The chain couples TRBV7-9 to TRBJ2-7; D may be TRBD1 (5 bases). This CDR3 is built from 16 residues. Germline V gene sequence: CDR1 SEHNR, CDR2 FQNEAQ (reference sequence). Deletions cut 0 bases from V and 4 bases from J, with 16 bases between. Written as DNA, the CDR3 is TGTGCCAGCAGCTTAGCACGGGCAGGGCACCATTACGAGCAGTACTTC. This codes for CASSLARAGHHYEQYF.

This rearrangement joins TRBV7-9 to TRBJ1-4; TRBD1 matches at 7 bases. CDR3 length: 16 residues. Germline V gene sequence: CDR1 SEHNR, CDR2 FQNEAQ (reference sequence). V lost 0 bases and J lost 3; bases outside the gene matches: 4. The CDR3 nucleotides read TGTGCCAGCAGCTTAGCGCAGGGACAGCCTAATGAAAAACTGTTTTTT. Amino acid sequence: CASSLAQGQPNEKLFF.

The chain joins TRBV7-2 to TRBJ1-5, with 11 bases identical to TRBD1. V dropped 5 bases and J dropped 6; count of bases not matched to a gene: 15. The CDR3 runs to 18 residues. Per the germline V gene, CDR1 is SGHTA and CDR2 is FQGNSA. The CDR3 DNA sequence: TGTGCCAGCAGCCTTACCGGGACAGGGGGGGTGGTGTCTCAGCCCCAGCATTTT. Its translation: CASSLTGTGGVVSQPQHF.

The chain links TRBV6-5 to TRBJ1-1; TRBD1 might be the D (6 bases). The CDR3 totals 14 residues. Germline CDR1 is MNHEY and CDR2 is SVGAGI. Trimming shortened V by 6 bases and J by 1 base, and 12 bases separated the two germline ends. The CDR3 loop is CASRMGQTNTEAFF. CDR3 DNA: TGTGCCAGCAGGATGGGACAAACGAACACTGAAGCTTTCTTT.

The gene calls are TRBV27 and TRBJ1-5; D is perhaps TRBD1 (6 bases). The V end lost 3 bases, the J end lost 5 bases, and 11 bases lay between the germline ends. This CDR3 is 14 amino acids long. Germline lookup yields CDR1 MNHEY and CDR2 SMNVEV (reference sequence). CDR3 region: CASSFKDSYQPQHF. As DNA, the CDR3 is TGTGCCAGCAGTTTTAAGGACAGCTATCAGCCCCAGCATTTT.

This chain uses TRBV6-5 with TRBJ2-7, with TRBD2 as a possible D gene (6 bases). Germline CDR1 reads MNHEY; CDR2 reads SVGAGI. V was trimmed by 0 bases and J by 10 bases, leaving 19 bases between them. The CDR3 is made up of 15 amino acids. CDR3: CASSYSGGGVGGQYF. Written as DNA, the CDR3 is TGTGCCAGCAGTTACTCGGGGGGAGGAGTAGGCGGCCAGTACTTC.

The rearrangement links TRBV30 to TRBJ1-5, with a weak D call TRBD1 (5 bases). CDR3 size: 13 residues. Between the trimmed V and J ends, which lost 5 bases and 5 bases, there was a span of 13 bases. Germline CDR1 reads GTSNPN; CDR2 reads SVGIG (reference sequence). CDR3 region: CAWAGGDYQPQHF. The CDR3 region has the DNA TGTGCCTGGGCCGGGGGGGACTATCAGCCCCAGCATTTT.

The chain employs TRBV14 and TRBJ1-3; D is undetermined. The germline V gene encodes CDR1 SGHDN and CDR2 FVKESK. The CDR3 extends over 14 amino acids. V was pared by 8 bases and J by 2 bases, with 13 bases between. The CDR3: CASAPVNTGNTIYF. In DNA, the CDR3 is TGTGCCAGCGCACCGGTTAACACTGGAAACACCATATATTTT.

The chain has TRBV4-2 and TRBJ2-6; D remains ambiguous. Germline values: CDR1 LGHNA, CDR2 YNFKEQ. Deletions cut 4 bases from V and 4 bases from J, with 8 bases between. The CDR3 runs to 14 residues. This CDR3 is CASSPGEGANVLTF. The CDR3, as DNA: TGTGCCAGCAGCCCTGGAGAGGGGGCCAACGTCCTGACTTTC.

V gene TRBV5-1 combines with J gene TRBJ2-2, with a tentative D call TRBD2 (6 bases). The V gene's germline CDR1 is SGHRS and CDR2 YFSETQ. CDR3 length: 16 residues. With 3 bases removed from V and 5 bases from J, the gap between germline ends came to 17 bases. The CDR3 DNA reads TGCGCCAGCAGCTGGTCGGGCGGGGCAAGTACCGGGGAGCTGTTTTTT. Its protein is CASSWSGGASTGELFF. Combining the CDR3 with reference TRBV5-1 and TRBJ2-2 gives the whole variable domain KAGVTQTPRYLIKTRGQQVTLSCSPISGHRSVSWYQQTPGQGLQFLFEYFSETQRNKGNFPGRFSGRQFSNSRSEMNVSTLELGDSALYLCASSWSGGASTGELFFGEGSRLTVL.

The chain combines TRBV27 with TRBJ2-7; TRBD2 matches 10 bases. This CDR3 is built from 14 residues. Germline CDR1 is MNHEY and CDR2 is SMNVEV (reference sequence). With V trimmed by 3 bases and J by 6 bases, 5 bases remained unmatched. CDR3 region: CASSLTGLASEQYF. The CDR3 DNA sequence: TGTGCCAGCAGTTTGACGGGACTAGCGAGCGAGCAGTACTTC.

The rearrangement links TRBV27 to TRBJ1-4, with TRBD1 as a possible D gene (5 bases). The CDR3 is 15 amino acids. The ends were cut back, 5 bases at V and 4 bases at J, with 14 bases in the middle. Germline V gives CDR1 MNHEY, CDR2 SMNVEV (reference sequence). The chain's CDR3 is CASSPQGRVNEKLFF. The CDR3 DNA follows: TGTGCCAGCAGTCCCCAGGGACGGGTTAATGAAAAACTGTTTTTT.

CDR3 sequence reads: CATSDFPGGTGGVETQYF. The CDR3 coding sequence is TGTGCCACCAGTGATTTTCCAGGGGGGACAGGGGGCGTGGAGACCCAGTACTTC. The chain has TRBV24-1 and TRBJ2-5; 12 nucleotides match TRBD1. From germline, CDR1 is KGHDR and CDR2 SFDVKD. The CDR3 sequence is 18 residues long. The trim removed 1 base at V and 5 bases at J, leaving 10 bases unmatched.

This clone was picked up a small number of times. This chain links TRBV6-1 with TRBJ1-1; unclear D gene. The CDR3 runs 12 residues. V lost 1 base and J lost 7, with 7 bases in between. Germline V CDR1 and CDR2: MNHNS, SASEGT. The CDR3 DNA sequence: TGTGCCAGCAGTGAAGGGAGAGTTGAAGCTTTCTTT. Translating it yields CASSEGRVEAFF.

V gene TRBV4-3 combines with J gene TRBJ2-4, with a possible D match to TRBD2 (5 bases). The CDR3 loop spans 17 amino acids. From germline, CDR1 is LGHNA and CDR2 YSLEER. V was clipped by 1 base and J by 13 bases, with 26 bases between them. CDR3 region: CASSQGAGGAPALFQYF. The CDR3, as DNA: TGCGCCAGCAGCCAAGGGGCGGGCGGCGCCCCGGCGTTGTTCCAGTACTTC.

The chain uses TRBV7-2 and TRBJ1-2, with 9 bases that match TRBD1. V shed 1 base and J 7 bases; nucleotides not matched to a gene: 4. The CDR3 consists of 14 residues. Germline-derived CDR1 and CDR2 are SGHTA and FQGNSA. The CDR3 loop is CASSLGGDRVGYTF. The CDR3 DNA reads TGTGCCAGCAGCTTAGGGGGGGACAGGGTTGGCTACACCTTC. Supplemented by reference TRBV7-2 and TRBJ1-2, the full variable domain reads GAGVSQSPSNKVTEKGKDVELRCDPISGHTALYWYRQSLGQGLEFLIYFQGNSAPDKSGLPSDRFSAERTGGSVSTLTIQRTQQEDSAVYLCASSLGGDRVGYTFGSGTRLTVV.

The V call is TRBV2, the J call TRBJ2-7, with 7 nucleotides matching TRBD1. V lost 10 bases and J lost 0; bases outside the gene matches: 6. The CDR3 has 13 amino acids. CDR1 and CDR2 (germline): SNHLY, FYNNEI. This chain's CDR3 is CATGTASSYEQYF. The CDR3 DNA sequence: TGTGCCACCGGGACAGCGAGCTCCTACGAGCAGTACTTC.

The chain links TRBV28 to TRBJ2-1, with D possibly being TRBD1 or TRBD2 (5 bases each). Trimming stripped 4 bases from V and 6 bases from J, with 19 bases between. The CDR3 contains 16 residues. The germline V gene encodes CDR1 MDHEN and CDR2 SYDVKM. The CDR3 sequence is CASSSTMGRQLNEQFF. CDR3 bases: TGTGCCAGCAGTTCTACTATGGGGAGACAGCTCAATGAGCAGTTCTTC.

The chain is built from TRBV4-3 and TRBJ1-6; D unresolved. The CDR3 spans 12 residues. Germline CDR1 reads LGHNA; CDR2 reads YSLEER. The V end was cut by 3 bases, the J end by 7 bases, with 4 bases between. CDR3: CASSQGNSPLHF. CDR3 sequence (DNA): TGCGCCAGCAGCCAGGGGAATTCACCCCTCCACTTT.

This clone has only one observation. The V and J genes are TRBV16 and TRBJ1-5, with D unclear. Trimming removed 0 bases from V and 1 base from J, with 7 bases in between. In germline, CDR1 is KGHSY, CDR2 FQNENV. CDR3 length: 15 amino acids. The CDR3, as DNA: TGTGCCAGCAGCCAATCACAAACAAGCAATCAGCCCCAGCATTTT. As protein: CASSQSQTSNQPQHF.

The rearrangement uses TRBV4-1 and TRBJ1-2; 7 bases map to TRBD1. Germline V gives CDR1 MGHRA, CDR2 YSYEKL. J gave up 8 bases and V 3 bases, and 15 bases lay outside the gene matches. The CDR3 totals 16 residues. The CDR3 sequence is CASSQAGGGAGSGYTF. The CDR3 DNA sequence: TGCGCCAGCAGCCAGGCGGGAGGGGGCGCGGGTTCAGGCTACACCTTC.

A note on this clone: This specimen includes other DNA sequences encoding the same CDR3. The chain links TRBV4-2 to TRBJ2-3, with 7 bases matching TRBD1. Germline V lookup: CDR1 LGHNA, CDR2 YNFKEQ. The CDR3 is 15 amino acids. V lost 4 bases to trimming and J lost 0 bases; unmatched junction nucleotides: 4. The CDR3 DNA reads as TGTGCCAGCAGCCCAGGGACAGCTAGCACAGATACGCAGTATTTT. It codes for CASSPGTASTDTQYF.

This sequence joins TRBV13 and TRBJ1-5, with D possibly matching TRBD1 (5 bases). Germline V CDR1 and CDR2: PRHDT, FYEKMQ (reference sequence). This CDR3 is built from 14 residues. V was pared by 6 bases and J by 3 bases, with 12 bases between. The CDR3 is CASSLRGNNQPQHF. The DNA for the CDR3 is TGTGCCAGCAGTCTACGGGGGAACAATCAGCCCCAGCATTTT.

The rearrangement links TRBV30 to TRBJ1-1, with D unresolved. The V and J ends lost 3 bases and 5 bases respectively, with 10 bases between them. The CDR3 extends over 12 amino acids. Per germline, CDR1 GTSNPN and CDR2 SVGIG (reference sequence). CDR3 amino acids: CAWRDLVTEAFF. The DNA for the CDR3 is TGTGCCTGGAGGGATCTTGTGACTGAAGCTTTCTTT.

The J gene is TRBJ1-4, the V gene TRBV15; a weak D match, TRBD1 (6 bases). The germline V gene has CDR1 LNHNV and CDR2 YYDKDF (reference sequence). CDR3 length: 15 residues. The V end lost 8 bases, the J end lost 8 bases, and 21 bases lay between the germline ends. Here the CDR3 reads CATGGVRGMGEKLFF. CDR3 coding DNA: TGTGCCACCGGCGGTGTAAGGGGGATGGGAGAAAAACTGTTTTTT.

The chain carries TRBV7-3 and TRBJ2-3; TRBD2 matches 11 bases. The germline gives CDR1 SGHTA, CDR2 FQGTGA. This CDR3 has 17 residues. With V trimmed by 5 bases and J by 4 bases, 11 bases remained unmatched. CDR3 bases: TGTGCCAGCAGCCCGTTAGCGGGAGGGCCAAATTCAGATACGCAGTATTTT. This sequence encodes CASSPLAGGPNSDTQYF.

CDR3 in amino acids: CASSHTTGRGTGELFF. The CDR3 DNA follows: TGTGCCAGCAGCCATACCACAGGGCGAGGTACCGGGGAGCTGTTTTTT. This chain uses TRBV11-1 with TRBJ2-2; D is possibly TRBD1 (6 bases). V lost 5 bases, J lost 5 bases, and 18 bases lay in between. CDR3 size: 16 residues. Germline V gives CDR1 SGHAT, CDR2 FQDESV (reference sequence). The entire variable domain, with the rest obtained from reference TRBV11-1 and TRBJ2-2, is as follows: EAEVAQSPRYKITEKSQAVAFWCDPISGHATLYWYRQILGQGPELLVQFQDESVVDDSQLPKDRFSAERLKGVDSTLKIQPAELGDSAMYLCASSHTTGRGTGELFFGEGSRLTVL.